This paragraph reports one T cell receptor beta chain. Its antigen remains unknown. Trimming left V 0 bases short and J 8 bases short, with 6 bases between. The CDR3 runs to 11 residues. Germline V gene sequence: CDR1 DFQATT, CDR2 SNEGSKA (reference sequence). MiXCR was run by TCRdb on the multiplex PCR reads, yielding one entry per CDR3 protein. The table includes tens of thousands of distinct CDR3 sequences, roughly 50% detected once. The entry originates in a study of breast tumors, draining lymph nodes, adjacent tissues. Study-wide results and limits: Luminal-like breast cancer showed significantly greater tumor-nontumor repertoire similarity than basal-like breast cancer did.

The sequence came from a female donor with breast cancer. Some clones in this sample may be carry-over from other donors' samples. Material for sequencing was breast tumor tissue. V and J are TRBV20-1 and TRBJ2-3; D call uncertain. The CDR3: CSARDRATQYF. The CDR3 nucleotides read TGCAGTGCTAGAGATAGGGCTACGCAGTATTTT.